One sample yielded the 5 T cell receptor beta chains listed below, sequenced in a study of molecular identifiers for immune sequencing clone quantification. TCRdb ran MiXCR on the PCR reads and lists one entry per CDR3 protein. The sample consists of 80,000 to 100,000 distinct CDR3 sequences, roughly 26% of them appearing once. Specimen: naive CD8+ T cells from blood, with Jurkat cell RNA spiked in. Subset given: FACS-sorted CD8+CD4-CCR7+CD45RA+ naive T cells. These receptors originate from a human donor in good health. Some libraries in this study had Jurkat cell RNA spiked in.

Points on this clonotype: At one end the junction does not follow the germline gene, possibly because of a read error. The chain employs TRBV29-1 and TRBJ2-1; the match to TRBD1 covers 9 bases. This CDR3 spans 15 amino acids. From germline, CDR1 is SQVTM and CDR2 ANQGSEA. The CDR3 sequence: CSVETSTGGYNEQIF. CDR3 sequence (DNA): TGCAGCGTTGAAACCTCTACAGGGGGCTACAATGAGCAGATCTTC.

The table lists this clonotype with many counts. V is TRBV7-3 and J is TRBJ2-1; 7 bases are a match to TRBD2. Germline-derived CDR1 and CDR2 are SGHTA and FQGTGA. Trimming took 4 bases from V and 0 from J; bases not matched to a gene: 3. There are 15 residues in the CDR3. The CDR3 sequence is CASSYAGDSYNEQFF. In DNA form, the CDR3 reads TGTGCCAGCAGCTACGCGGGAGACTCCTACAATGAGCAGTTCTTC.

The CDR3 DNA is TGCGCCAGCAGCCCCGGGACTAGCGGGAGGAACTACGAGCAGTACTTC. This encodes CASSPGTSGRNYEQYF. V and J are TRBV4-1 and TRBJ2-7, with 15 bases aligning to TRBD2. The V gene's germline CDR1 is MGHRA and CDR2 YSYEKL. This CDR3 has 16 residues. V trimming: 4 bases; J trimming: 3 bases; junction bases outside the gene matches: 4.

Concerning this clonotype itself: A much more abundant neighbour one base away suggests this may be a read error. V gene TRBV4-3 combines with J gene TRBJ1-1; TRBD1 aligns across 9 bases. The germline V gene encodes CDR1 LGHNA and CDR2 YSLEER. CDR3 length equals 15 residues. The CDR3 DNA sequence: TGCGCCAGCAGCCCAAACAGGGGGCAGAACACTGGAGCTTTCTTT. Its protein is CASSPNRGQNTGAFF.

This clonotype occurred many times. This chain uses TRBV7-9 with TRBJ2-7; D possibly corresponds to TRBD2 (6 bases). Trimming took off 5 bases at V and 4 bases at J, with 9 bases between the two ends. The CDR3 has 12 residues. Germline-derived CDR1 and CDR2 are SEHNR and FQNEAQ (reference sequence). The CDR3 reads CASSPTSYEQYF. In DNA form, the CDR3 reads TGTGCCAGCAGCCCGACTAGTTACGAGCAGTACTTC.